The rows below give T cell receptor beta chains drawn from one sample of a study of a mutant IDH1 vaccine in newly diagnosed glioma. Generated by immunoSEQ multiplex PCR, the TCRdb table keeps only in-frame clones and is missing some. The sample carries more than 55,000 clones, roughly 80% recorded once. For these receptors, no antigen is known. The sample in question was PBMCs, obtained from a glioma patient whose treatment included an IDH1 peptide vaccine. The receptors were gathered from a man aged 30 to 45 with glioma. CDR3s leave out the opening cysteine and the closing phenylalanine or tryptophan.

j_call v_call cdr3_aa
TRBJ2-7 TRBV7-2 ASSLSRLVEQY
TRBJ1-1 TRBV18 ASSHHRGNTEAF
TRBJ1-2 TRBV9 ASSGIGGRGYGYT
TRBJ1-6 TRBV2 ASSEGGLPLH
TRBJ2-1 TRBV4-2 ASSQNSRNNEQF
TRBJ2-7 TRBV6-1 ASSGLWGDRGLEQY
TRBJ1-5 TRBV4-1 ASSQAERRFSNQPQH
TRBJ1-6 TRBV11-2 ASSTHRGSSYNSPLH
TRBJ1-2 TRBV29-1 SVGMSNPNYGYT
TRBJ1-4 TRBV27 ASSPGAASEKLF
TRBJ2-3 TRBV7-9 ASSRPGEGGKSTDTQY